This T cell receptor beta chain was documented in a study of blood T cell repertoires in COVID-19. Turning to the study itself: In each case, the material was cDNA or gDNA derived from T cells, B-cell-depleted T cells, or PBMCs.

Per the original data handling: Reference gene primers were amplified, and this amplification served to estimate nucleated cell counts. Repertoires were generated with immunoSEQ multiplex PCR, while TCRdb's copy carries only in-frame clones and drops some. The DNA was the basis for D and trimming; V, J and clone size are from that table. The data show about 670,000 clones, 80% to 90% seen once. This CDR3 region has 15 residues. Trimming left V 4 bases short and J 1 base short, with 14 bases between. Germline loops: CDR1 SGHRS, CDR2 YFSETQ. Material for sequencing was peripheral blood. The rearrangement uses TRBV5-1 and TRBJ1-1; perhaps TRBD1 as D (6 bases). The TCR was taken from a woman aged 18-30 years with acute or convalescent COVID-19. The CDR3 reads CASSPTGTTNTEAFF. Written as DNA, the CDR3 is TGCGCCAGCAGCCCAACCGGGACAACGAACACTGAAGCTTTCTTT.